Described below is a single T cell receptor (beta chain) sequence and its context. TCRdb re-called the 5' RACE reads; every CDR3 protein appears as one record, without DNA. The sample totals nearly 450,000 distinct CDR3 sequences; its top ten clones hold around 2.4%. These data are taken from a study of monozygotic twins with inflammatory bowel disease. Material: blood. The receptor was isolated from a human donor with ulcerative colitis or Crohn's disease, or a healthy co-twin of an affected twin (not recorded which).

CDR3 sequence: CASSIGTSGGNEQFF. The chain carries TRBV19 and TRBJ2-1; the TCRdb D gene call, TRBD2, has no DNA to confirm it. The germline V gene encodes CDR1 LNHDA and CDR2 SQIVND (reference sequence). The CDR3 runs 15 residues.